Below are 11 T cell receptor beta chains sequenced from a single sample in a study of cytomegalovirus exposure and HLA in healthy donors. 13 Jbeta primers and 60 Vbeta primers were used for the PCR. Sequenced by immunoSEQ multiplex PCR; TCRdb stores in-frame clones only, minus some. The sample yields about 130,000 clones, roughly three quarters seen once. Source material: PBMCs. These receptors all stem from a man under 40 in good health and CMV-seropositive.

The CDR3 sequence is CASSLLDRGGTEAFF. The CDR3 DNA reads as TGTGCCAGCAGCTTATTGGACAGGGGAGGGACTGAAGCTTTCTTT. The chain has TRBV11-2 and TRBJ1-1; 9 bases agree with TRBD1. The J segment lost 5 bases and the V segment lost 2 bases, leaving 6 bases of the junction unmatched. This CDR3 region has 15 residues. Germline V CDR1 and CDR2: SGHAT, FQNNGV.

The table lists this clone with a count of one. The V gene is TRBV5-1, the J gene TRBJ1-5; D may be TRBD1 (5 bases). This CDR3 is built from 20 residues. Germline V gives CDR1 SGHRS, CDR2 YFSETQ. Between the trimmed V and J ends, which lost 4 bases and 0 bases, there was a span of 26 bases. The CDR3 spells CASSPPGALRGTDSNQPQHF. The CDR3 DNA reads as TGCGCCAGCAGCCCCCCGGGAGCCTTACGTGGGACGGATAGCAATCAGCCCCAGCATTTT. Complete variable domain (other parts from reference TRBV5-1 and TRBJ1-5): KAGVTQTPRYLIKTRGQQVTLSCSPISGHRSVSWYQQTPGQGLQFLFEYFSETQRNKGNFPGRFSGRQFSNSRSEMNVSTLELGDSALYLCASSPPGALRGTDSNQPQHFGDGTRLSIL.

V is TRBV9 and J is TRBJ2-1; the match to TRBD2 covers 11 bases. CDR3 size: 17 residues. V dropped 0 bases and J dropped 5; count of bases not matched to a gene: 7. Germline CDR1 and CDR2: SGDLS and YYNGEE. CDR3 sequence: CASSVGVRGLADNEQFF. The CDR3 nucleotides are TGTGCCAGCAGCGTAGGGGTCCGGGGACTAGCGGACAATGAGCAGTTCTTC.

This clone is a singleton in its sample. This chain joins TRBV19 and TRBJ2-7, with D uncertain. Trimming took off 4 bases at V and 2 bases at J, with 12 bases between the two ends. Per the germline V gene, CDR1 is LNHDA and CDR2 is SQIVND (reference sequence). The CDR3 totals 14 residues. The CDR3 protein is CASSTGLGPYEQYF. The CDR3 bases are TGTGCCAGTAGTACAGGTTTGGGCCCCTACGAGCAGTACTTC.

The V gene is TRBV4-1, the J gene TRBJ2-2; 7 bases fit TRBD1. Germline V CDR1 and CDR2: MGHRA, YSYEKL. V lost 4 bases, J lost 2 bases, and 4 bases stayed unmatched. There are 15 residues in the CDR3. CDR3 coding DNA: TGCGCCAGCAGCCCGAGGGACAGTAACACCGGGGAGCTGTTTTTT. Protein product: CASSPRDSNTGELFF.

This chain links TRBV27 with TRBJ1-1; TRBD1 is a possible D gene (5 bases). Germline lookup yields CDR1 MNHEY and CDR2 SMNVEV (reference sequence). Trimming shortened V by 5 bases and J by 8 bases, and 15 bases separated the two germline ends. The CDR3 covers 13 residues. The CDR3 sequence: CASSPGIRGEAFF. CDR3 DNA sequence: TGTGCCAGCAGTCCAGGGATCCGTGGCGAAGCTTTCTTT.

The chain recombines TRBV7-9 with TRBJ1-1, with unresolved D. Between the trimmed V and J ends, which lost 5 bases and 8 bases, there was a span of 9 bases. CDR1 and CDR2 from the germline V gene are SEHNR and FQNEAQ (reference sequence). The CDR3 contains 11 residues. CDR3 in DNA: TGTGCCAGCAGCCCTCGGGTAGAAGCTTTCTTT. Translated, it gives CASSPRVEAFF.

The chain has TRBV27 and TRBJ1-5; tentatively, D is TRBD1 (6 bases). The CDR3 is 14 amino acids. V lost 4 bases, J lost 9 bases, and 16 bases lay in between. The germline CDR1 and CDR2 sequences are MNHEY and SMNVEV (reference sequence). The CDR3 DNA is TGTGCCAGCAGTTCGAGAGGGGGGGAATGGCCCCAGCATTTT. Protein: CASSSRGGEWPQHF.

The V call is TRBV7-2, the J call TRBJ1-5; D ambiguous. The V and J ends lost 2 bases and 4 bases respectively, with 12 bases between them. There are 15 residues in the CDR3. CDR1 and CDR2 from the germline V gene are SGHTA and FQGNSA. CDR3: CASSLKATTNQPQHF. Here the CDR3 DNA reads TGTGCCAGCAGCTTAAAGGCGACAACTAATCAGCCCCAGCATTTT.

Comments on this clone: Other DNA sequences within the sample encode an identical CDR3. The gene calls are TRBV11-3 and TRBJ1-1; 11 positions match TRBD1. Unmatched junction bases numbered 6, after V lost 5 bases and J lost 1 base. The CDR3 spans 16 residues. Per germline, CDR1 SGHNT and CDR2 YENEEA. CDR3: CASSLGQGAGNTEAFF. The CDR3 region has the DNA TGTGCCAGCAGCCTAGGACAGGGGGCAGGGAACACTGAAGCTTTCTTT.

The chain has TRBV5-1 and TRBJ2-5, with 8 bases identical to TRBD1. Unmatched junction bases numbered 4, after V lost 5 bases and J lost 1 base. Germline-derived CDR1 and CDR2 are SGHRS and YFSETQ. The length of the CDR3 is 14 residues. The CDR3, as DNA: TGCGCCAGCAGACAGGGGGACGCCCAAGAGACCCAGTACTTC. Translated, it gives CASRQGDAQETQYF.